Below, 7 T cell receptor beta chains from the same sample are listed, as sequenced in a study of CD8+ T cells in alopecia areata. The treatment is: oral pan-JAK inhibitor, 5-10 mg twice daily. In each case, RNA was isolated and then reverse transcribed into cDNA as the sequencing template. Sequencing used immunoSEQ multiplex PCR; TCRdb keeps in-frame clones, though not all of them. The data show more than 200,000 clones, over 60% seen once. The sample consisted of CD4+ T cells sorted from blood, taken at week 4, from a patient treated with tofacitinib. These receptors were taken from a human donor with alopecia areata.

This clone has only a few counts. The V and J genes are TRBV15 and TRBJ1-1; no clear D. V lost 0 bases to trimming and J lost 4 bases, with 12 bases between them. The CDR3 sequence is 15 residues long. In germline, CDR1 is LNHNV, CDR2 YYDKDF (reference sequence). CDR3 nucleotides: TGTGCCACCAGCAGAGATCGCGGTATCTCCACTGAAGCTTTCTTT. Translated: CATSRDRGISTEAFF.

The gene calls are TRBV6-6 and TRBJ1-2; D is ambiguous. The germline CDR1 and CDR2 sequences are MNHNY and SVGAGI (reference sequence). The CDR3 totals 14 residues. Trimming pared 5 bases from V and 1 base from J, leaving 11 bases between. The CDR3 DNA reads TGTGCCAGCAGTAGTCCTACGGGTAACTATGGCTACACCTTC. Protein product: CASSSPTGNYGYTF.

The chain combines TRBV15 with TRBJ2-2; perhaps TRBD2 as D (5 bases). Germline lookup yields CDR1 LNHNV and CDR2 YYDKDF (reference sequence). Trimming removed 3 bases from V and 2 bases from J, with 19 bases in between. CDR3 length equals 18 residues. The DNA of the CDR3 is TGTGCCACCAGCAGCGCTAGCAGCCACCAAGCTAACACCGGGGAGCTGTTTTTT. Translation: CATSSASSHQANTGELFF.

V usage is TRBV7-2 and J usage is TRBJ2-2; TRBD2 matches 9 bases. The trim removed 5 bases at V and 3 bases at J, leaving 7 bases unmatched. The CDR3 has 16 amino acids. The germline V gene encodes CDR1 SGHTA and CDR2 FQGNSA. This CDR3 is CASSPGTSQHTGELFF. For the CDR3, the DNA is TGTGCCAGCAGCCCAGGGACTAGCCAACACACCGGGGAGCTGTTTTTT.

This chain connects TRBV6-6 to TRBJ1-1, with D unclear. This CDR3 contains 13 residues. Germline V lookup: CDR1 MNHNY, CDR2 SVGAGI (reference sequence). Trimming stripped 6 bases from V and 4 bases from J, with 12 bases between. CDR3 nucleotides: TGTGCCAGCAGCCCCGGCGGCTTCACTGAAGCTTTCTTT. It encodes CASSPGGFTEAFF.

V usage is TRBV18 and J usage is TRBJ2-7; 9 bases fit TRBD1. This CDR3 is built from 15 residues. From germline, CDR1 is KGHSH and CDR2 LQKENI. V was pared by 6 bases and J by 2 bases, with 8 bases of the junction left unmatched. CDR3 DNA sequence: TGTGCCAGCTCTGCATATGGGACAGGGACCTACGAGCAGTACTTC. This codes for CASSAYGTGTYEQYF.

The chain employs TRBV30 and TRBJ1-5, with 8 nucleotides matching TRBD1. V lost 5 bases, J lost 4 bases, and 7 bases stayed unmatched. Germline V gives CDR1 GTSNPN, CDR2 SVGIG (reference sequence). The CDR3 runs 14 residues. The CDR3 here is CAWDDRGRNQPQHF. For the CDR3, the DNA is TGTGCCTGGGACGACAGGGGAAGAAATCAGCCCCAGCATTTT. The variable domain in full, with the rest retrieved from reference TRBV30 and TRBJ1-5, is SQTIHQWPATLVQPVGSPLSLECTVEGTSNPNLYWYRQAAGRGLQLLFYSVGIGQISSEVPQNLSASRPQDRQFILSSKKLLLSDSGFYLCAWDDRGRNQPQHFGDGTRLSIL.